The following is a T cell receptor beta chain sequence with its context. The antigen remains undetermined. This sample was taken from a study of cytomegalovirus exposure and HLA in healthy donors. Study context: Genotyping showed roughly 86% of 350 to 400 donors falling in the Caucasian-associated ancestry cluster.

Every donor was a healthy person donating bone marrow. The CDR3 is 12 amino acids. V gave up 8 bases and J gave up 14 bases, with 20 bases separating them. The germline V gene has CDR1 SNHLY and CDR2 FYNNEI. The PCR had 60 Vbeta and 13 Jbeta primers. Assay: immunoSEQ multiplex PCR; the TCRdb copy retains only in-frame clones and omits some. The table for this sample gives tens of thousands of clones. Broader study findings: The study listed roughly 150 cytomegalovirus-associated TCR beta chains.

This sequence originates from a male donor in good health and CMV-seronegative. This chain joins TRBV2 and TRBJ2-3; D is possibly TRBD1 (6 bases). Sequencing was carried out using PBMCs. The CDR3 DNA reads TGTGCCAGCGGGGGCCAATCGTTCCCCCCGTATTTT. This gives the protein CASGGQSFPPYF.